What follows describes a single TCR beta chain. The sample belongs to a study of graft-versus-host responses after intestinal transplantation. Here immunoSEQ multiplex PCR was the method, and the copy in TCRdb shows in-frame clones only, minus some. The profile shows 45,000 to 55,000 clones, about 90% of them singletons. The TCR comes from a human patient who received an intestinal transplant, so some T cells may come from the graft donor. The source material was PBMCs, sampled nearly 670 days after intestinal transplant.

The CDR3 is CASSPGGSGTEAFF. Written as DNA, the CDR3 is TGTGCCAGCAGTCCAGGGGGCTCGGGCACTGAAGCTTTCTTT. The chain is built from TRBV6-6 and TRBJ1-1, with 8 bases aligning to TRBD1. J lost 4 bases, V lost 5 bases, and 6 bases had no gene match. Germline V gives CDR1 MNHNY, CDR2 SVGAGI (reference sequence). The CDR3 length is 14 residues.